This T cell receptor beta chain came from a study of control samples from healthy donors and cancer patients (TCRdb year 2020). The CDR3 numbers 17 residues from cysteine through phenylalanine. Only the CDR3 DNA is retained, 51 bases long and in frame from the first base. V lost 4 bases and J lost 0 bases; the stretch between them is 16 bases long. From a lookup of the germline V gene (reference sequence), CDR1 and CDR2 are SEHNR and FQNEAQ. Receptors were amplified or captured by the immunoSEQ multiplex PCR assay. Drawn from immuneACCESS, this table holds only the in-frame rearrangements with V and J called that TCRdb kept. Clones are partly lost; checked studies trace under half to an unresolved V gene and leave the rest unexplained. The sample table contains around 94,000 clones; only one count was recorded for over 90% of them. Clones ranked in the top ten supply around 1.5% of the sample. To note about this clone: The specificity of this receptor is unknown. No base quality information exists; no much larger clone differs at one position.

The sequenced sample was blood. The clonotype was recovered from a woman in her thirties in good health. The rearrangement combines TRBV7-9 with TRBJ1-3; the best D guess is TRBD1, with 6 bases matching. The DNA reads TGTGCCAGCAGCTACGCCTCCGGACAGCTCTCTGGAAACACCATATATTTT. Its translation is CASSYASGQLSGNTIYF.